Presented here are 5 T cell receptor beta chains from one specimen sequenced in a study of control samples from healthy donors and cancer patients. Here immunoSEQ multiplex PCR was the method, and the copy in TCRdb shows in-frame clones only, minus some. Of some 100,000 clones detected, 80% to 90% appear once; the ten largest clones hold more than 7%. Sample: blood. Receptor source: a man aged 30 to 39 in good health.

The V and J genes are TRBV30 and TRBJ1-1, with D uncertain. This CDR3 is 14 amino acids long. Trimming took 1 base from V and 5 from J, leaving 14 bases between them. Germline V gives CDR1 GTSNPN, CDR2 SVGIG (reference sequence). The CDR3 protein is CAWSAKGFRTEAFF. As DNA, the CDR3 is TGTGCCTGGAGTGCGAAAGGGTTCCGGACTGAAGCTTTCTTT.

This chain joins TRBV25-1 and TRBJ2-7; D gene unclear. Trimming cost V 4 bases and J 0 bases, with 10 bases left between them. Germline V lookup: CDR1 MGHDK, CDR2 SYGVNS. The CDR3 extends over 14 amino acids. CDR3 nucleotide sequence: TGTGCCAGCAGTGCTATAGGTTTCTCCTACGAGCAGTACTTC. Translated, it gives CASSAIGFSYEQYF.

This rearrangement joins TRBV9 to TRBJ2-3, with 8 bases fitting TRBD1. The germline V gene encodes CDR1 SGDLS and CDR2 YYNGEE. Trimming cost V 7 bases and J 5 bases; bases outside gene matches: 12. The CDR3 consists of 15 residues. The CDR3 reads CASSAQGAGVDTQYF. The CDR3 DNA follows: TGTGCCAGCTCCGCCCAGGGGGCTGGTGTAGATACGCAGTATTTT.

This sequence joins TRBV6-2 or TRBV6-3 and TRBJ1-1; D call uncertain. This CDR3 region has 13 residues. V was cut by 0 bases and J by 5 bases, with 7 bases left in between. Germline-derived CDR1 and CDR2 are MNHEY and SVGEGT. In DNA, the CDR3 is TGTGCCAGCAGTTACTCCCCCAGAACTGAAGCTTTCTTT. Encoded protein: CASSYSPRTEAFF.

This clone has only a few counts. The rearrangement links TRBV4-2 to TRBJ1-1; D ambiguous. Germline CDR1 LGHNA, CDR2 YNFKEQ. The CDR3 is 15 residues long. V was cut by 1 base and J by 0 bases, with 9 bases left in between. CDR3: CASSQGAQMNTEAFF. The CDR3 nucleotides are TGTGCCAGCAGCCAAGGGGCCCAGATGAACACTGAAGCTTTCTTT.